The present T cell receptor beta chain was sequenced within a study of cytomegalovirus exposure and HLA in healthy donors. Trimming took off 5 bases at V and 0 bases at J, with 14 bases between the two ends. CDR1 is LNHDA, CDR2 SQIVND, per germline (reference sequence). There are 15 residues in the CDR3. Use of 60 Vbeta and 13 Jbeta primers characterized the PCR. The protocol was immunoSEQ multiplex PCR, while the TCRdb copy is restricted to in-frame clones and leaves out a portion. The data contain 150,000 to 180,000 clones, roughly 80% of them singletons. The V gene is TRBV19, the J gene TRBJ2-7; D is undetermined. The TCR sequence derives from a man aged 30 to 45 in good health and CMV-seropositive. Material: PBMCs. CDR3 sequence (DNA): TGTGCCAGTAGTTTAACCGTCGAGGACTCCTACGAGCAGTACTTC. Amino acid sequence: CASSLTVEDSYEQYF.